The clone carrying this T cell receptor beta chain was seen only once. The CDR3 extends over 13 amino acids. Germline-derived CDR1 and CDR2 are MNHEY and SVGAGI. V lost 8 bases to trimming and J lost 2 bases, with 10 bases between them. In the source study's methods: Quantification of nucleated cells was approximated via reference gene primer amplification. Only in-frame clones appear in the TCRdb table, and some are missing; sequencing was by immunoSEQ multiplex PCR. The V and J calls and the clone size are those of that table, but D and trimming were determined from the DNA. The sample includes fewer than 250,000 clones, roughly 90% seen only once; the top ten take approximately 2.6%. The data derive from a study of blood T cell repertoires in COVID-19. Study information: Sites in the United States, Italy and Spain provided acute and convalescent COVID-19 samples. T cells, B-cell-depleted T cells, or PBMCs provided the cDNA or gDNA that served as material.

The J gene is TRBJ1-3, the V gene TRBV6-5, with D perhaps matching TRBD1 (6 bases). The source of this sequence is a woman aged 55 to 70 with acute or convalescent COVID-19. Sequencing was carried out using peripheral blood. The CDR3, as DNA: TGTGCCAGCCTCACAGGGACTGGAAACACCATATATTTT. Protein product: CASLTGTGNTIYF.